What follows is one T cell receptor beta chain and its context. What it recognizes is unknown. The data derive from a study of tumor-infiltrating lymphocytes in localized non-small cell lung cancer. General study results and limits: T-cell fraction did not differ between immunotypes IM1 and IM2. Each assay used a separate piece of the same tissue.

Some clones are missing from TCRdb's copy, which holds only in-frame ones; the method was immunoSEQ multiplex PCR. The data contain about 12,000 clones, about nine tenths of them seen just once; the ten biggest clones take up around 8.6%. In germline, CDR1 is LNHNV, CDR2 YYDKDF (reference sequence). V lost 3 bases to trimming and J lost 7 bases, with 13 bases between them. The CDR3 sequence is 13 residues long. V is TRBV15 and J is TRBJ2-7; maybe TRBD1 (5 bases). The TCR originated in a human donor with non-small cell lung cancer. The sequencing input was lung tumor tissue. CDR3 in amino acids: CATSSPSKGEQYF. In nucleotides, the CDR3 is TGTGCCACCAGCAGTCCATCTAAGGGGGAGCAGTACTTC.